The next 18 T cell receptor beta chains were all read from a single sample in a study of cytomegalovirus exposure and HLA in healthy donors. The assay was immunoSEQ multiplex PCR, and TCRdb's table has in-frame clones only and misses some. This table has 90,000 to 130,000 clones, around 95% appearing once. Sequencing was done on a sample of PBMCs. These receptor sequences come from a woman under 30 in good health and CMV-seronegative.

The V call is TRBV2, the J call TRBJ2-1; 10 nucleotides line up with TRBD1. V shed 7 bases and J 7 bases; nucleotides not matched to a gene: 4. The CDR3 consists of 13 residues. Germline CDR1 is SNHLY and CDR2 is FYNNEI. CDR3 in DNA: TGTGCCAGCATATTGGACAGGGGGAATGAGCAGTTCTTC. It is translated as CASILDRGNEQFF.

This chain connects TRBV6-1 to TRBJ2-7; 7 nucleotides match TRBD1. Germline lookup yields CDR1 MNHNS and CDR2 SASEGT. V lost 6 bases, J lost 2 bases, and 4 bases stayed unmatched. The CDR3 spans 13 residues. CDR3 in amino acids: CASRGQPTYEQYF. CDR3 nucleotide sequence: TGTGCCAGCAGGGGACAGCCCACCTACGAGCAGTACTTC.

This chain links TRBV28 with TRBJ2-3; the match to TRBD2 covers 9 bases. The CDR3 extends over 19 amino acids. Germline CDR1 MDHEN, CDR2 SYDVKM. J lost 2 bases, V lost 7 bases, and 19 bases had no gene match. CDR3 in DNA: TGTGCCAGCACCCCAATGGGGGCTAGCGGGAAGGGGGCCACAGATACGCAGTATTTT. Its protein product is CASTPMGASGKGATDTQYF.

The chain joins TRBV7-3 to TRBJ2-1, with 11 bases fitting TRBD1. Germline values: CDR1 SGHTA, CDR2 FQGTGA. The CDR3 contains 15 residues. The V segment lost 5 bases and the J segment 6 bases; nucleotides outside the gene matches: 6. The CDR3 reads CASSPGTGGANEQFF. As DNA, the CDR3 is TGTGCCAGCAGCCCTGGGACAGGGGGGGCCAATGAGCAGTTCTTC.

The V call is TRBV5-4, the J call TRBJ2-7; possible D gene TRBD2, 5 bases. Germline CDR1 and CDR2: SGHNT and YYREEE (reference sequence). The CDR3 has 13 amino acids. With 2 bases removed from V and 4 bases from J, the gap between germline ends came to 10 bases. The CDR3 coding sequence is TGTGCCAGCAGCTTTTCTGGCGGGTACGAGCAGTACTTC. This sequence encodes CASSFSGGYEQYF.

This clone appeared once. The J gene is TRBJ2-3, the V gene TRBV15; D perhaps matches TRBD1 (6 bases). V shed 5 bases and J shed 4 bases, with 16 bases lying between them. This CDR3 comprises 15 residues. From germline, CDR1 is LNHNV and CDR2 YYDKDF (reference sequence). The CDR3: CATSRPGAEADTQYF. DNA of the CDR3: TGTGCCACCAGCCGCCCAGGGGCCGAGGCAGATACGCAGTATTTT. The whole variable domain, filled in from reference TRBV15 and TRBJ2-3, reads DAMVIQNPRYQVTQFGKPVTLSCSQTLNHNVMYWYQQKSSQAPKLLFHYYDKDFNNEADTPDNFQSRRPNTSFCFLDIRSPGLGDTAMYLCATSRPGAEADTQYFGPGTRLTVL.

Only a few counts were recorded for this clone. The chain links TRBV6-6 to TRBJ1-2, with D possibly TRBD1 on 5 matching bases. The CDR3 sequence is 13 residues long. Trimming removed 5 bases from V and 7 bases from J, with 14 bases in between. Germline V gene data show CDR1 as MNHNY and CDR2 as SVGAGI (reference sequence). The CDR3 here is CASSLDRGLGYTF. CDR3 DNA: TGTGCCAGCAGTCTAGACAGAGGCCTTGGCTACACCTTC.

The V and J genes are TRBV30 and TRBJ2-4; TRBD1 matches at 10 bases. Trimming at V came to 1 base and at J to 0 bases, leaving 6 bases not matched to a gene. This CDR3 comprises 17 residues. In germline, CDR1 is GTSNPN, CDR2 SVGIG (reference sequence). The CDR3 region is CAWSARTGGQAKNIQYF. CDR3 sequence (DNA): TGTGCCTGGAGTGCCCGGACAGGGGGGCAAGCCAAAAACATTCAGTACTTC.

This rearrangement joins TRBV5-1 to TRBJ1-2; D is possibly TRBD1 (6 bases). Germline V gene data show CDR1 as SGHRS and CDR2 as YFSETQ. Trimming stripped 4 bases from V and 2 bases from J, with 15 bases between. This CDR3 is built from 15 residues. The CDR3 bases are TGCGCCAGCAGCGGCCACCTACAGGGAAACTATGGCTACACCTTC. Translating gives CASSGHLQGNYGYTF.

The rearrangement joins TRBV29-1 to TRBJ2-7, with D perhaps TRBD1 (5 bases). Germline CDR1 is SQVTM and CDR2 is ANQGSEA. The CDR3 runs to 13 residues. V lost 7 bases and J 9 bases, leaving 22 bases between the germline ends. The CDR3 nucleotides are TGCAGCGCTGCTTCGGACACACGGTCCGGGCAGTACTTC. This gives the protein CSAASDTRSGQYF.

The chain has TRBV16 and TRBJ1-4, with D possibly matching TRBD1 (5 bases). CDR3 length: 17 residues. CDR1 KGHSY and CDR2 FQNENV come from the germline V gene. Trimming cost V 3 bases and J 0 bases, with 14 bases left between them. CDR3 sequence reads: CASSHLAGGATNEKLFF. The CDR3 DNA is TGTGCCAGCAGCCACCTCGCCGGAGGGGCAACTAATGAAAAACTGTTTTTT.

The chain has TRBV19 and TRBJ2-1; 10 bases agree with TRBD2. The germline CDR1 and CDR2 sequences are LNHDA and SQIVND (reference sequence). The trim removed 9 bases at V and 4 bases at J, leaving 18 bases unmatched. CDR3 length: 18 amino acids. The CDR3, as DNA: TGTGCCAGCAGTCCAGTTATAGCGGGGGGCCCACCTTACAATGAGCAGTTCTTC. Its protein is CASSPVIAGGPPYNEQFF.

The chain joins TRBV9 to TRBJ2-5, with TRBD2 as a possible D gene (5 bases). CDR3 size: 13 residues. Germline CDR1 and CDR2: SGDLS and YYNGEE. The V end lost 7 bases, the J end lost 7 bases, and 17 bases lay between the germline ends. CDR3 loop: CASVATSEGTQYF. The CDR3 DNA sequence: TGTGCCAGCGTAGCTACGAGCGAGGGGACCCAGTACTTC.

The chain recombines TRBV7-2 with TRBJ1-1, with a weak D call TRBD1 (6 bases). V lost 6 bases and J lost 2, with 13 bases in between. Germline V gene lookup returns CDR1 SGHTA and CDR2 FQGNSA. This CDR3 spans 14 amino acids. This chain's CDR3 is CASRHKGGNTEAFF. The DNA for the CDR3 is TGTGCCAGCAGGCACAAAGGGGGTAACACTGAAGCTTTCTTT. The full variable domain, in which reference TRBV7-2 and TRBJ1-1 provide the parts outside the CDR3, is GAGVSQSPSNKVTEKGKDVELRCDPISGHTALYWYRQSLGQGLEFLIYFQGNSAPDKSGLPSDRFSAERTGGSVSTLTIQRTQQEDSAVYLCASRHKGGNTEAFFGQGTRLTVV.

The rearrangement uses TRBV29-1 and TRBJ1-1; D not certain. With 5 bases removed from V and 3 bases from J, the gap between germline ends came to 16 bases. Germline V gene lookup returns CDR1 SQVTM and CDR2 ANQGSEA. CDR3 length: 14 residues. In nucleotides, the CDR3 is TGCAGCGTTCGGCGGCCCTTCGATTACACTGAAGCTTTCTTT. Translation: CSVRRPFDYTEAFF.

The V call is TRBV28, the J call TRBJ1-1, with TRBD1 identical over 8 bases. V was pared by 2 bases and J by 1 base, with 12 bases of the junction left unmatched. From germline, CDR1 is MDHEN and CDR2 SYDVKM. The CDR3 spans 18 residues. CDR3 DNA: TGTGCCAGCAGTTTAATGCTTTCATATGGACAGGGGAACACTGAAGCTTTCTTT. It is translated as CASSLMLSYGQGNTEAFF. The full variable domain, rest sourced from reference TRBV28 and TRBJ1-1, is DVKVTQSSRYLVKRTGEKVFLECVQDMDHENMFWYRQDPGLGLRLIYFSYDVKMKEKGDIPEGYSVSREKKERFSLILESASTNQTSMYLCASSLMLSYGQGNTEAFFGQGTRLTVV.

This CDR3 reads CASSLALGLAGDNEQFF. The CDR3, as DNA: TGTGCCAGCAGCTTGGCCCTGGGACTAGCGGGGGACAATGAGCAGTTCTTC. This sequence joins TRBV5-6 and TRBJ2-1; 14 bases agree with TRBD2. Losses at the gene ends were 0 bases for V and 5 bases for J; bases not matched to a gene: 4. This CDR3 has 17 amino acids. CDR1 is SGHDT, CDR2 YYEEEE, per germline.

The V call is TRBV5-6, the J call TRBJ2-5, with D maybe TRBD2 (5 bases). Trimming took 0 bases from V and 1 from J, leaving 13 bases between them. The CDR3 extends over 16 amino acids. Germline V gives CDR1 SGHDT, CDR2 YYEEEE. CDR3 DNA sequence: TGTGCCAGCAGCTTGGCGCCCACGGGGAGCCAAGAGACCCAGTACTTC. This sequence encodes CASSLAPTGSQETQYF.